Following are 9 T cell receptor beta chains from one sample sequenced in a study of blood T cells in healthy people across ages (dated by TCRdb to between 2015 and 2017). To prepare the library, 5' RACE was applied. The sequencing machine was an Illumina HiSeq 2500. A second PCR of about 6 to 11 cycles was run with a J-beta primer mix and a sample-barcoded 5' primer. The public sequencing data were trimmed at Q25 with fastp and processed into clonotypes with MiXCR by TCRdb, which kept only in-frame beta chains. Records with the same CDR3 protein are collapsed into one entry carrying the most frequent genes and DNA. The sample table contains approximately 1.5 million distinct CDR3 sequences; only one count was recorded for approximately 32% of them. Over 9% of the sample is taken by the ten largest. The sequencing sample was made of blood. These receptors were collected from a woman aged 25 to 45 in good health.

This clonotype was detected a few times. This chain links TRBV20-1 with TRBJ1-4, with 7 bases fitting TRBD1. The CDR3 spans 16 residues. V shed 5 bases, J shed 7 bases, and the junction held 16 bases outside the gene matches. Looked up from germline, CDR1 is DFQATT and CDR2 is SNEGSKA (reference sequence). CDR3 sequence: CSALRTGRSQGEKLFF. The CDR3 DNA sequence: TGCAGTGCTTTAAGGACAGGCCGATCACAGGGTGAAAAACTGTTTTTT.

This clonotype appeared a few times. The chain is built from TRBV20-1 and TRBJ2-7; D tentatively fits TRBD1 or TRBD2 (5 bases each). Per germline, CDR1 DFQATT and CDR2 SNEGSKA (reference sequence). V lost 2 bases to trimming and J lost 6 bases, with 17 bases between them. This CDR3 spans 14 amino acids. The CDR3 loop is CSARTGTSSGEQYF. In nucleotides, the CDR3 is TGCAGTGCTAGAACCGGGACGTCCTCCGGCGAGCAGTACTTC.

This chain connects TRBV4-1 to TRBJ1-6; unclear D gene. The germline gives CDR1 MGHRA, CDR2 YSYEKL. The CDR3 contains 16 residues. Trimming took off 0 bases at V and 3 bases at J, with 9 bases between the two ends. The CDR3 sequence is CASSQEAFHYNSPLHF. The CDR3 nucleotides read TGCGCCAGCAGCCAAGAGGCCTTTCACTATAATTCACCCCTCCACTTT.

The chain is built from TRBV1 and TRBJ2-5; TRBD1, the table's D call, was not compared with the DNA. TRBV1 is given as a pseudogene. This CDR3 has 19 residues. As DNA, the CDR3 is TGCACCAGCAGCCAAGCACAGGGGAGGGGTCCAGGAAAGTTTGAGACCCAGTACTTC. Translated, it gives CTSSQAQGRGPGKFETQYF.

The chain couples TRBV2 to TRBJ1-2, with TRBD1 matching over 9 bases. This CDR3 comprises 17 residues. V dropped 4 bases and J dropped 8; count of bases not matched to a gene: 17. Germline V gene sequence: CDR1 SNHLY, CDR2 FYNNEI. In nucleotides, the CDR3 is TGTGCCAGCAGTGGAGGGTCGGGACAGGGTGTTCGCGGAGGCTACACCTTC. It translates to CASSGGSGQGVRGGYTF.

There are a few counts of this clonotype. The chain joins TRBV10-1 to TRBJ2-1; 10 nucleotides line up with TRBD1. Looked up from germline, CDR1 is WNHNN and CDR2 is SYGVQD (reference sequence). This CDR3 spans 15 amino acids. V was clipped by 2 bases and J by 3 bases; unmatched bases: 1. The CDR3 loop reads CASSERTGGYNEQFF. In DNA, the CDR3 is TGCGCCAGCAGTGAGCGGACAGGGGGCTACAATGAGCAGTTCTTC.

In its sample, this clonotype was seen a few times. CDR3 coding DNA: TGTGCCAGCAGCGTAGGCGAAGGAGGAACGCAGTATTTT. Its protein product is CASSVGEGGTQYF. The chain carries TRBV9 and TRBJ2-3; a weak D match, TRBD2 (5 bases). Trimming took 0 bases from V and 9 from J, leaving 11 bases between them. Germline CDR1 is SGDLS and CDR2 is YYNGEE. This CDR3 has 13 residues.

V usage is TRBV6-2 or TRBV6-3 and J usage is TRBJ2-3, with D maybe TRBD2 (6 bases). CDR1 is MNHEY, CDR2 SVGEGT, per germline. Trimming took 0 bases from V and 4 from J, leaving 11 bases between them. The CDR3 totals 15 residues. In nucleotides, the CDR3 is TGTGCCAGCAGTTACTCGACGGGAGTAGCAGATACGCAGTATTTT. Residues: CASSYSTGVADTQYF.

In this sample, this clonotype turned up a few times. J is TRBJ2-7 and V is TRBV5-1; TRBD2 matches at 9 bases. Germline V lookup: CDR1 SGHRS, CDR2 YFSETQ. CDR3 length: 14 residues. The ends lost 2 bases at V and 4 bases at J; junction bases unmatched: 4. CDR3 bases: TGCGCCAGCAGCTTCCAGCGGGAGGCGTACGAGCAGTACTTC. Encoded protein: CASSFQREAYEQYF.